This T cell receptor (beta chain) was obtained from a study of blood T cell repertoires in COVID-19. Overall study: Acute and convalescent COVID-19 samples came from the United States, Italy and Spain. Sources were T cells, B-cell-depleted T cells, or PBMCs; the material itself was cDNA or gDNA.

Study processing details: Estimation of nucleated cell counts was performed using reference gene primer amplification. The method was immunoSEQ multiplex PCR; TCRdb's version includes in-frame clones alone and lacks a portion of them. V and J calls and clone size are those listed in that table; D and trimming were worked out from the DNA. The data show more than 300,000 clones, with more than 75% seen just once and around 1.5% held by the top ten. V lost 5 bases to trimming and J lost 6 bases; unmatched junction nucleotides: 11. There are 15 residues in the CDR3. CDR1 is MDHEN and CDR2 is SYDVKM in the germline V gene.

J is TRBJ2-7 and V is TRBV28; 9 nucleotides match TRBD2. The specimen sequenced was peripheral blood. This TCR derives from a woman in her forties or fifties with acute or convalescent COVID-19. CDR3 bases: TGTGCCAGCAGTCGTCGAGCGGGAGGCTATGGCGAGCAGTACTTC. This encodes CASSRRAGGYGEQYF. The whole variable domain, remainder taken from reference TRBV28 and TRBJ2-7, is DVKVTQSSRYLVKRTGEKVFLECVQDMDHENMFWYRQDPGLGLRLIYFSYDVKMKEKGDIPEGYSVSREKKERFSLILESASTNQTSMYLCASSRRAGGYGEQYFGPGTRLTVT.